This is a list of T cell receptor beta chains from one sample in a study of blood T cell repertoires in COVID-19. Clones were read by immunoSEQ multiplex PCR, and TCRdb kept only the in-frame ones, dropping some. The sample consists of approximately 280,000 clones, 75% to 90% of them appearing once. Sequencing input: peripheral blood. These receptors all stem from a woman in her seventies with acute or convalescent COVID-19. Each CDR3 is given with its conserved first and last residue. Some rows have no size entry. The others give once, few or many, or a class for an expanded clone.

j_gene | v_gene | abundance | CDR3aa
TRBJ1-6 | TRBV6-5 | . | CASSSRGTPLHF
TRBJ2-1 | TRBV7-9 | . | CASRGNQGSSYNEQFF
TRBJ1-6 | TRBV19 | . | CASSSGTYNSPLHF
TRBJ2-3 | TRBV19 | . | CASKPWGGRDTQYF
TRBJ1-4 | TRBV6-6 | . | CASREVGWGTNEKLFF
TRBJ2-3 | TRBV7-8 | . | CASSSDLGRSGDTQYF
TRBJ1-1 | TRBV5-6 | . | CASSLYAAGGGTEAFF
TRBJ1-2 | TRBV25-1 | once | CASSEWRGKGYTF
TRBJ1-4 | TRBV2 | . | CASRAGTVEGGLFF
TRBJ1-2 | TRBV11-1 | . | CASGYSSNYGYTF
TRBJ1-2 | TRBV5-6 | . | CASSLTGEENYGYTF
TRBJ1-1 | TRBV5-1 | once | CASSGRGGTEAFF
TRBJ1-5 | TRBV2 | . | CASRETGGHQPQHF
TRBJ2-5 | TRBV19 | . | CASSIESGGTQETQYF
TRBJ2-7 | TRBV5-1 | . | CASSLTGGTYEQYF
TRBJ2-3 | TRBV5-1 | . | CASSSGAGGPSTDTQYF
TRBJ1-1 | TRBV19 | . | CASIGLPGTEAFF
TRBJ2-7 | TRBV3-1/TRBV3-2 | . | CASSSPMRKLAYEQYF
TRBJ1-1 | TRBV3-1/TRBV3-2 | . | CASSQVGATEAFF
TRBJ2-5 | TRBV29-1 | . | CSVVPGQGFGTQYF
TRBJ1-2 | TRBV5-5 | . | CASSQQGGPYGYTF
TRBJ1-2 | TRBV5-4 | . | CASSRGPRDGYTF